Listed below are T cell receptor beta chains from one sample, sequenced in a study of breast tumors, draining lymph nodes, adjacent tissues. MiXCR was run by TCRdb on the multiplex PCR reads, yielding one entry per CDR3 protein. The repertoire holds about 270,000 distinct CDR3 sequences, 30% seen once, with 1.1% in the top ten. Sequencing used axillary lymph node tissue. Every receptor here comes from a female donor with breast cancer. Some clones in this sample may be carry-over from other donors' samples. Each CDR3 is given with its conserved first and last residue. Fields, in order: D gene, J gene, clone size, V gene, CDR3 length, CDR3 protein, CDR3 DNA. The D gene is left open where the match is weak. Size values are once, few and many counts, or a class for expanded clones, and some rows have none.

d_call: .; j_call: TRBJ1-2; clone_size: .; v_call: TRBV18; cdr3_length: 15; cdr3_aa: CASSPDYTGSSGYTF; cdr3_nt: TGTGCCAGCTCACCAGATTATACAGGGAGCTCTGGCTACACCTTC
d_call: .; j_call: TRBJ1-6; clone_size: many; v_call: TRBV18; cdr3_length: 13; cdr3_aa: CASSPSASSPLHF; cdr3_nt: TGTGCCAGCTCACCATCGGCCAGTTCACCCCTCCACTTT
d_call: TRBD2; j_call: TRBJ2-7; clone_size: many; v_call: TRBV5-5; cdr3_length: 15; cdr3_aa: CASSLVSGRAYEQYF; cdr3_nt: TGTGCCAGCAGCTTGGTTAGCGGGAGGGCCTACGAGCAGTACTTC
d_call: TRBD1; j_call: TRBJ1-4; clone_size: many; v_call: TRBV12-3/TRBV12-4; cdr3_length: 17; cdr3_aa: CASSFWTGFSVNEKLFF; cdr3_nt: TGTGCCAGCAGTTTCTGGACAGGGTTTTCCGTTAATGAAAAACTGTTTTTT
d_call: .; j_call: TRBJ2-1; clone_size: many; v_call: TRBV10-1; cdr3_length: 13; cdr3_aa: CASNGRGGDEQFF; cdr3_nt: TGCGCCAGCAACGGCAGGGGAGGCGATGAGCAGTTCTTC
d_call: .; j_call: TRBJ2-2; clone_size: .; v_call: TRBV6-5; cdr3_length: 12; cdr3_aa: CASSENPGELFF; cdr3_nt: TGTGCCAGCAGTGAGAACCCCGGGGAGCTGTTTTTT
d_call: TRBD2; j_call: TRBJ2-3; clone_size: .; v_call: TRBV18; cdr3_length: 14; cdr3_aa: CASSPPSGRDTQYF; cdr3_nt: TGTGCCAGCTCACCACCTAGCGGGAGAGATACGCAGTATTTT
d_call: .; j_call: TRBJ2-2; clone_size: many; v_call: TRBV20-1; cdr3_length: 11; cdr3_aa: CSAANTGELFF; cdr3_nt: TGCAGTGCTGCCAACACCGGGGAGCTGTTTTTT
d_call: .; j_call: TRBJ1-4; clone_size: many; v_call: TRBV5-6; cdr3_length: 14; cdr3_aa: CASSTGVAGRVLFF; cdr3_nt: TGTGCCAGCAGCACTGGTGTGGCAGGGCGCGTCCTGTTTTTT
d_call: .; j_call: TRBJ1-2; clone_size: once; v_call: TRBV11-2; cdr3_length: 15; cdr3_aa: CASSVAGTALYGYTF; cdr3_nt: TGTGCCAGCAGCGTGGCCGGGACGGCTCTCTATGGCTACACCTTC
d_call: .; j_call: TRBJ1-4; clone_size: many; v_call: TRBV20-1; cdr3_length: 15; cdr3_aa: CSAPPGHGLNEKLFF; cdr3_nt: TGCAGTGCTCCTCCGGGACACGGACTTAATGAAAAACTGTTTTTT
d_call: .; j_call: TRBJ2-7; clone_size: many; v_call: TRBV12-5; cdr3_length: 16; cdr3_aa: CASGLVRGRDIYEQYF; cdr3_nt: TGTGCTAGTGGTTTGGTACGAGGGCGGGATATCTACGAGCAGTACTTC
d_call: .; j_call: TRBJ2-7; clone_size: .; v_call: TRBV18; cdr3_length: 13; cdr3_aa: CASSPDSSGEQYF; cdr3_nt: TGTGCCAGCTCACCTGACAGTTCAGGGGAGCAGTACTTC
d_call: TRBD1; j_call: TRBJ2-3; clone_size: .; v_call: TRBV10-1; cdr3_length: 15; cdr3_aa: CASSEGTGVTDTQYF; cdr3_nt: TGCGCCAGCAGTGAAGGGACAGGAGTCACAGATACGCAGTATTTT
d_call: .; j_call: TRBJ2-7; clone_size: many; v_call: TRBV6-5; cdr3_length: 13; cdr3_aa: CATRKGSSYEQYF; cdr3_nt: TGTGCCACACGTAAGGGCTCCTCCTACGAGCAGTACTTC
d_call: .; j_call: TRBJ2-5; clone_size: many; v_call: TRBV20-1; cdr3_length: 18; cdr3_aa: CSARVLGGAGRIGETQYF; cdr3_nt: TGCAGTGCTAGAGTTTTGGGGGGGGCGGGAAGAATCGGAGAGACCCAGTACTTC
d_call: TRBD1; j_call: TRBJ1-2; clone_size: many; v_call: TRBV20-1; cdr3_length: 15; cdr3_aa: CSARVPGQGAGGYTF; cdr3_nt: TGCAGTGCTAGAGTACCCGGACAGGGGGCAGGTGGCTACACCTTC
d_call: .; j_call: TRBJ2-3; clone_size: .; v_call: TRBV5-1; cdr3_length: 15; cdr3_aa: CASSSGQGLTDTQYF; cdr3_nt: TGCGCCAGCAGCTCCGGACAGGGACTAACAGATACGCAGTATTTT
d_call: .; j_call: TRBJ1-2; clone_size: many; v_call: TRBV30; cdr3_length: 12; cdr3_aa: CAWTQGSMSYTF; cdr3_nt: TGTGCCTGGACCCAGGGCTCTATGAGCTACACCTTC
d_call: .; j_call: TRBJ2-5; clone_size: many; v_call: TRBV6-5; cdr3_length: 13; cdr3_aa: CASSGGWGETQYF; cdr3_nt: TGTGCCAGCAGCGGAGGGTGGGGGGAGACCCAGTACTTC
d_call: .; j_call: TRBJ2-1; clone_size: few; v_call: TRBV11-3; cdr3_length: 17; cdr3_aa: CASSPSRAESSYNEQFF; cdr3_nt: TGTGCCAGCAGCCCGAGTCGGGCGGAGAGCTCCTACAATGAGCAGTTCTTC
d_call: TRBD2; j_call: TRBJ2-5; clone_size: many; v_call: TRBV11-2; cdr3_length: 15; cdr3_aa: CASSLGLAGEETQYF; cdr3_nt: TGTGCCAGCAGCTTAGGACTAGCGGGGGAAGAGACCCAGTACTTC
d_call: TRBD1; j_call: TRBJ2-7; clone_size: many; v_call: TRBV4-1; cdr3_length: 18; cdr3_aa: CASSPSGIPGQLHYEQYF; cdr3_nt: TGCGCCAGCAGTCCAAGCGGAATACCGGGACAGCTACACTACGAGCAGTACTTC
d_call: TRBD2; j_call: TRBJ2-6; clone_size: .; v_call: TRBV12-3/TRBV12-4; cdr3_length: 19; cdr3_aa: CASGRGGLAGGSGANVLTF; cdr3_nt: TGTGCCAGCGGGCGGGGGGGACTAGCGGGAGGGTCCGGGGCCAACGTCCTGACTTTC
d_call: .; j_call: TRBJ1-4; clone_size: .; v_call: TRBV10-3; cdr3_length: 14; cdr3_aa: CAISTGGANEKLFF; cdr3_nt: TGTGCCATCAGTACCGGGGGTGCTAATGAAAAACTGTTTTTT
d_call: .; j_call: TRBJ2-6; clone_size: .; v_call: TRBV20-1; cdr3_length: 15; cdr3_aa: CSAREARGGANVLTF; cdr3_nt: TGCAGTGCTAGAGAAGCGCGGGGTGGGGCCAATGTCCTGACTTTC
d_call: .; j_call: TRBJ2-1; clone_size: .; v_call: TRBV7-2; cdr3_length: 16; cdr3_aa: CASSLNNVRQEGEQFF; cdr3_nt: TGTGCCAGCAGCTTAAATAACGTCCGACAGGAGGGTGAGCAGTTCTTC
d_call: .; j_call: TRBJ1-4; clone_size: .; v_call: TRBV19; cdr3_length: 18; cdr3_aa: CASSIPTLLAGVTEKLFF; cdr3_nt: TGCGCCAGTAGTATTCCCACACTGCTAGCGGGAGTGACTGAAAAACTGTTTTTT
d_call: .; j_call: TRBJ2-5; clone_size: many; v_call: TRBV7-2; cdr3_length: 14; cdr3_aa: CASSLVSEGETQYF; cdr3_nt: TGTGCCAGCAGCTTAGTGTCGGAGGGGGAGACCCAGTACTTC
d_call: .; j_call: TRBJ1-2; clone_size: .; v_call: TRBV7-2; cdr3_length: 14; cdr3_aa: CASSLVTRTDGYTF; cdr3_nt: TGTGCCAGCAGCTTAGTGACCAGGACAGATGGCTACACCTTC
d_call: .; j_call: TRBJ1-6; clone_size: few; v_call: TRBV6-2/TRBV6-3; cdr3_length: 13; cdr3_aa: CASSYSGVSPLHF; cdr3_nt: TGTGCCAGCAGTTACTCCGGGGTTTCACCCCTCCACTTT
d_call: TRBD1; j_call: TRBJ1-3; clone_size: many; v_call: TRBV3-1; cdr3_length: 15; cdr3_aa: CASSYGTDSGNTIYF; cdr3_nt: TGTGCCAGCAGCTATGGGACAGACTCTGGAAACACCATATATTTT
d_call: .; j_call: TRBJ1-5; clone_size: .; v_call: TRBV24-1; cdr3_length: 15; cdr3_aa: CATSDLSQSNQPQHF; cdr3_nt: TGTGCCACCAGTGATCTTAGCCAGAGCAATCAGCCCCAGCATTTT
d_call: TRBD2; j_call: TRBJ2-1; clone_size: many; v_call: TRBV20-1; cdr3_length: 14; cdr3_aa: CSKPRGGIHNEQFF; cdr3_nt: TGCAGTAAACCGCGGGGGGGCATTCACAATGAGCAGTTCTTC
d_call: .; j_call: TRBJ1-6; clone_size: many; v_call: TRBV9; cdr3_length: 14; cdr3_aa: CASSVAYYNSPLHF; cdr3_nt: TGTGCCAGCAGCGTAGCCTATTATAATTCACCCCTCCACTTT
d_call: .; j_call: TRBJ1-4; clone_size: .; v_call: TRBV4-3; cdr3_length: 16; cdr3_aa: CASSQGLGASNEKLFF; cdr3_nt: TGCGCCAGCAGCCAAGGTCTAGGGGCAAGTAATGAAAAACTGTTTTTT
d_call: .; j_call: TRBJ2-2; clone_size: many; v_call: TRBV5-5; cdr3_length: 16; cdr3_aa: CASYPPDGPNTGELFF; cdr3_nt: TGTGCCAGCTATCCCCCAGACGGTCCGAACACCGGGGAGCTGTTTTTT
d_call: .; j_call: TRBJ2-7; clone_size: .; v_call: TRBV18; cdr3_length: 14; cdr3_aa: CASSPSGGIEEQYF; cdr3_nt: TGTGCCAGCTCACCCTCTGGCGGGATTGAGGAGCAGTACTTC
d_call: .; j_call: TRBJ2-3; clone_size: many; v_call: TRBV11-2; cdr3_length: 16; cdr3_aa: CASSLGRAGLTDTQYF; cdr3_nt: TGTGCCAGCAGCTTAGGCCGCGCAGGACTCACAGATACGCAGTATTTT
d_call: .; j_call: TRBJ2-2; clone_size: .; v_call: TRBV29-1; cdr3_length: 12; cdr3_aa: CSGRTADGELLF; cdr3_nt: TGCAGCGGAAGGACAGCGGACGGGGAACTGCTTTTT
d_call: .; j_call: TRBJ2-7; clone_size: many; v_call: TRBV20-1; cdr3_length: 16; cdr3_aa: CSAQKAEDGGSYEQYF; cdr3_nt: TGCAGTGCCCAAAAGGCCGAGGATGGGGGCTCCTACGAGCAGTACTTC
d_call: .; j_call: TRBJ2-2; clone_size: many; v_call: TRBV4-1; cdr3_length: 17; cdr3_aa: CASSQDMSALNTGELFF; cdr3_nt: TGCGCCAGCAGCCAAGATATGAGCGCACTCAACACCGGGGAGCTGTTTTTT
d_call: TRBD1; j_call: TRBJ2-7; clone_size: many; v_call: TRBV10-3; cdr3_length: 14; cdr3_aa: CAISAPPGGYEQYF; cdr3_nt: TGTGCCATCAGTGCCCCCCCAGGGGGCTACGAGCAGTACTTC